This TCR beta chain was captured by sequencing in a study of CD8 T cells in ankylosing spondylitis. It was by quantitative 5'-RACE with molecular barcodes that TCR beta libraries were made. Using its own MiXCR run on the 5' RACE reads, TCRdb lists one record per CDR3 protein. Here the sample spans more than 300,000 distinct CDR3 sequences, 8% being singletons. Study-level findings and limits: Made up of eight highly homologous variants, a TCR beta motif appeared characteristic of ankylosing spondylitis blood. Disease-linked clones reportedly showed significant enrichment in matched ankylosing spondylitis synovial fluid.

Regarding this clonotype: What it recognizes is unknown.

Trimming cost V 6 bases and J 4 bases; bases outside gene matches: 8. This CDR3 has 14 amino acids. Germline CDR1 is MNHEY and CDR2 is SMNVEV (reference sequence). This rearrangement joins TRBV27 to TRBJ2-7; TRBD2 agrees at 8 bases. Sequencing input: blood, either unsorted or a sorted T cell fraction (not recorded which). The receptor was derived from a male donor with ankylosing spondylitis. This CDR3 reads CASRTGGARYEQYF. The CDR3 DNA reads TGTGCCAGCAGGACGGGGGGGGCCCGTTACGAGCAGTACTTC.